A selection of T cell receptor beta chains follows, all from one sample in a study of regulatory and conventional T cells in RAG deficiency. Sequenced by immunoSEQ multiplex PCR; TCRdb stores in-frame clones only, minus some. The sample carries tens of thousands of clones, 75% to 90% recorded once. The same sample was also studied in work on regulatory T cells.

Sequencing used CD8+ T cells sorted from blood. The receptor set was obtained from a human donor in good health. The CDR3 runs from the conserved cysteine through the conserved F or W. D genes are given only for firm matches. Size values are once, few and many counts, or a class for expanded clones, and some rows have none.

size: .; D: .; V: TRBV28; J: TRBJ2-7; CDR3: CASRQEWNLYEQYF; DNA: TGTGCCAGCAGACAGGAGTGGAATCTCTACGAGCAGTACTTC
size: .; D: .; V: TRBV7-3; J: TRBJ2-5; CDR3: CASSLGGSSRETQYF; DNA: TGTGCCAGCAGTCTTGGGGGGTCGAGTAGAGAGACCCAGTACTTC
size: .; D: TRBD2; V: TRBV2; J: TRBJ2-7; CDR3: CASRYDSGRGREQYF; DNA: TGTGCCAGCAGGTATGATAGCGGGAGAGGCCGCGAGCAGTACTTC
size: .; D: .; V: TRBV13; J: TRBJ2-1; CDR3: CASSLGASEQFF; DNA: TGTGCCAGCAGCTTAGGGGCTTCGGAGCAGTTCTTC
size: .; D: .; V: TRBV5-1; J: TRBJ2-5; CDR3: CASSLPGGVEETQYF; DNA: TGCGCCAGCAGCTTGCCAGGCGGCGTGGAAGAGACCCAGTACTTC
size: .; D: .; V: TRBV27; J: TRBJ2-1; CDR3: CASSLRSYNEQFF; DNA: TGTGCCAGCAGTTTAAGGTCCTACAATGAGCAGTTCTTC
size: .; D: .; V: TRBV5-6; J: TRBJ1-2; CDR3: CASSLEVDTENPFYGYTF; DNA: TGTGCCAGCAGCTTGGAGGTGGACACTGAAAACCCATTCTATGGCTACACCTTC
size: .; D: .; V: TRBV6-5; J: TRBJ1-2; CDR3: CASSRGRSPHGYTF; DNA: TGTGCCAGCAGTCGCGGACGGTCACCCCATGGCTACACCTTC
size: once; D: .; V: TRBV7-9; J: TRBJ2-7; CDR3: CASRGTGEQYF; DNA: TGTGCCAGCAGGGGGACCGGCGAGCAGTACTTC
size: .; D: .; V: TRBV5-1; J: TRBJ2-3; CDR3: CASSLEGLAGLAFTDTQYF; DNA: TGCGCCAGCAGCTTGGAGGGTCTGGCAGGGCTTGCCTTCACAGATACGCAGTATTTT
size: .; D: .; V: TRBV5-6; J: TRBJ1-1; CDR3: CASSSGAGNEAFF; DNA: TGTGCCAGCAGCTCAGGGGCCGGGAACGAAGCTTTCTTT
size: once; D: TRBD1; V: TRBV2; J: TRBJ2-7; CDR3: CASSRTDRGRYEQYF; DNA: TGTGCCAGCAGTCGAACGGACAGGGGGCGTTACGAGCAGTACTTC
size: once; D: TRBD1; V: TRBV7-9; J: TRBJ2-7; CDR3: CASSGDRGREEQYF; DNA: TGTGCCAGCAGCGGGGACAGGGGCCGAGAAGAGCAGTACTTC
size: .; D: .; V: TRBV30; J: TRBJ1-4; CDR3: CAWTRGTNEKLFF; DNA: TGTGCCTGGACCCGGGGAACTAATGAAAAACTGTTTTTT
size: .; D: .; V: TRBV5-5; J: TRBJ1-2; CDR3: CASSSTYGYTF; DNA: TGTGCCAGCAGCTCCACTTATGGCTACACCTTC
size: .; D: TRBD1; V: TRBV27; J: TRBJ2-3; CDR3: CASSSLGTGGTDTQYF; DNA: TGTGCCAGCAGTTCCCTCGGGACAGGGGGAACAGATACGCAGTATTTT
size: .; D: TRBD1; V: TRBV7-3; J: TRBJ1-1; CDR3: CASSTTGGAGAFF; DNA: TGTGCCAGCAGCACGACAGGGGGCGCGGGAGCTTTCTTT
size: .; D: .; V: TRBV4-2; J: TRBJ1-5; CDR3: CASSQLQGNNQPQHF; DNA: TGTGCCAGCAGCCAGTTACAGGGAAACAATCAGCCCCAGCATTTT
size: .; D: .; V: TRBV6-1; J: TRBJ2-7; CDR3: CASSENDGRSYEQYF; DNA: TGTGCCAGCAGTGAAAACGACGGACGCTCCTACGAGCAGTACTTC
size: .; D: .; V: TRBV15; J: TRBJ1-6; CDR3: CATSRSTGWNSPLHF; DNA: TGTGCCACCAGCAGGTCCACGGGCTGGAATTCACCCCTCCACTTT
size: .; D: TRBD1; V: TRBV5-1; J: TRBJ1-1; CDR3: CASSSRTGTDTEAFF; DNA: TGCGCCAGCAGCTCCCGGACAGGAACGGACACTGAAGCTTTCTTT
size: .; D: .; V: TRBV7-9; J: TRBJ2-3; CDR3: CASSLGGATDTQYF; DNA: TGTGCCAGCAGCTTAGGAGGGGCGACAGATACGCAGTATTTT
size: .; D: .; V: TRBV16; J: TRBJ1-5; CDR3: CASSQLYQVSNQPQHF; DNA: TGTGCCAGCAGCCAACTCTACCAGGTTAGCAATCAGCCCCAGCATTTT
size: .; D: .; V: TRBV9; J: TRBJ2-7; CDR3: CASSPGQGGYEQYF; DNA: TGTGCCAGCAGCCCGGGGCAGGGAGGCTACGAGCAGTACTTC
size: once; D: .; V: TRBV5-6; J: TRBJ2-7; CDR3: CASSQMDTSYEQYF; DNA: TGTGCCAGCAGCCAGATGGACACTTCCTACGAGCAGTACTTC
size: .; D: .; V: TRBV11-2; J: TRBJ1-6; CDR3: CASSLQANSPLHF; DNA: TGTGCCAGCAGCTTACAAGCCAACTCACCCCTCCACTTT
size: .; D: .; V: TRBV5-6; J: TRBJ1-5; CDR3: CASSRGNSNQPQHF; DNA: TGTGCCAGTTCTAGGGGGAACAGCAATCAGCCCCAGCATTTT
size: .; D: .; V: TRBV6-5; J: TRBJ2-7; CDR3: CASSRDTTSSYEQYF; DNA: TGTGCCAGCAGTCGGGACACTACGAGCTCCTACGAGCAGTACTTC
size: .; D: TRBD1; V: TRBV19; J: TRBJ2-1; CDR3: CASSWTGVVNEQFF; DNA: TGTGCCAGTAGTTGGACAGGGGTGGTGAATGAGCAGTTCTTC
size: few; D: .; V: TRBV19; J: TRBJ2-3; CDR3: CATSGSLRDTQYF; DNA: TGTGCCACGAGCGGGTCCCTCAGAGATACGCAGTATTTT
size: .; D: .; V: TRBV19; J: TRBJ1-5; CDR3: CASSMVGSLGSNQPQHF; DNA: TGTGCCAGTAGTATGGTAGGGAGCCTGGGGAGCAATCAGCCCCAGCATTTT
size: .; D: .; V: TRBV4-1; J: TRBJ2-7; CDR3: CASSQEAVSGYEQYF; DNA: TGCGCCAGCAGCCAAGAGGCAGTATCCGGATACGAGCAGTACTTC
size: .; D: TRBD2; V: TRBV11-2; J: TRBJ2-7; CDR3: CASSLRLAVGSFYEQYF; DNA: TGTGCCAGCAGCTTAAGACTAGCGGTTGGATCGTTCTACGAGCAGTACTTC
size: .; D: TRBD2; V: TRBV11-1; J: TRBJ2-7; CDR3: CASSSGLAGTRSSYEQYF; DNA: TGTGCCAGCAGCTCGGGACTAGCGGGGACCCGAAGCTCCTACGAGCAGTACTTC
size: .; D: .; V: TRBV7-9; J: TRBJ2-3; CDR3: CASSSTWGEWSTDTQYF; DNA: TGTGCCAGCAGCTCCACGTGGGGGGAGTGGAGCACAGATACGCAGTATTTT
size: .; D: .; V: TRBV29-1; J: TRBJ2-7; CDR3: CSVAEDREAYF; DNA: TGCAGCGTGGCGGAAGACAGGGAGGCGTACTTC
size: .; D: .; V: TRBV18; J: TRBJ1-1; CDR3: CASLTTGSMNTEAFF; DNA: TGTGCCAGCCTTACCACAGGGAGTATGAACACTGAAGCTTTCTTT
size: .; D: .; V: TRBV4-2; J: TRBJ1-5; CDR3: CASSQQSNQPQHF; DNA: TGTGCCAGCAGCCAGCAAAGCAATCAGCCCCAGCATTTT
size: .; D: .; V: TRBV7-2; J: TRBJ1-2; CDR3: CASSLGGEGYYGYTF; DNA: TGTGCCAGCAGCTTAGGCGGTGAGGGGTACTATGGCTACACCTTC
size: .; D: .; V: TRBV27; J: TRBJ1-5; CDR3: CASGPSNQPQHF; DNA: TGTGCCAGCGGACCAAGCAATCAGCCCCAGCATTTT
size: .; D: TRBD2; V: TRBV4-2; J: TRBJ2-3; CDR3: CASSARGSGGITDTQYF; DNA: TGTGCCAGCAGCGCACGCGGTAGCGGGGGGATCACAGATACGCAGTATTTT
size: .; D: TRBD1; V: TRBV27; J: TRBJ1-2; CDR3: CASSSGQNYGYTF; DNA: TGTGCCAGCAGTTCGGGACAGAACTATGGCTACACCTTC
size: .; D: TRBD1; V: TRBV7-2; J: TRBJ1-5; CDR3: CASSSRDRGDQPQHF; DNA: TGTGCCAGCAGCTCCAGGGACAGGGGGGATCAGCCCCAGCATTTT
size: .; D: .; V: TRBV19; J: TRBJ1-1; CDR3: CASRQGDTEAFF; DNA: TGTGCCAGTAGACAGGGAGACACTGAAGCTTTCTTT
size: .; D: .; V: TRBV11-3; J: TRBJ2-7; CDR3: CASSFGGGVNEQYF; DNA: TGTGCCAGCAGCTTTGGCGGAGGGGTGAACGAGCAGTACTTC
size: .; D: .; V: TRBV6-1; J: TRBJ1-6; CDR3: CASSYVGDSPLHF; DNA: TGTGCCAGCAGTTATGTGGGTGATTCACCCCTCCACTTT
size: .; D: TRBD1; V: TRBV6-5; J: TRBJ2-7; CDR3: CATRQGTYEQYF; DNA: TGTGCCACCAGACAGGGAACCTACGAGCAGTACTTC
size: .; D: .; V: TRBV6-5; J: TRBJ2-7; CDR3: CASSDLPSSYEQYF; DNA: TGTGCCAGCAGTGACCTGCCCAGCTCCTACGAGCAGTACTTC
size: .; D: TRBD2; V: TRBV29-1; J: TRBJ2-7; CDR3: CSVSLSGGGEQYF; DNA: TGCAGCGTTTCACTATCCGGGGGAGGGGAGCAGTACTTC
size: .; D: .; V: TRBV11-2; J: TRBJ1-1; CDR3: CASSSDKNTEAFF; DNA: TGTGCCAGCAGCTCCGACAAGAACACTGAAGCTTTCTTT
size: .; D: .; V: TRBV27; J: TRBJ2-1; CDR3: CVSSFRGEQFF; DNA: TGTGTCAGCAGTTTTAGAGGAGAGCAGTTCTTC